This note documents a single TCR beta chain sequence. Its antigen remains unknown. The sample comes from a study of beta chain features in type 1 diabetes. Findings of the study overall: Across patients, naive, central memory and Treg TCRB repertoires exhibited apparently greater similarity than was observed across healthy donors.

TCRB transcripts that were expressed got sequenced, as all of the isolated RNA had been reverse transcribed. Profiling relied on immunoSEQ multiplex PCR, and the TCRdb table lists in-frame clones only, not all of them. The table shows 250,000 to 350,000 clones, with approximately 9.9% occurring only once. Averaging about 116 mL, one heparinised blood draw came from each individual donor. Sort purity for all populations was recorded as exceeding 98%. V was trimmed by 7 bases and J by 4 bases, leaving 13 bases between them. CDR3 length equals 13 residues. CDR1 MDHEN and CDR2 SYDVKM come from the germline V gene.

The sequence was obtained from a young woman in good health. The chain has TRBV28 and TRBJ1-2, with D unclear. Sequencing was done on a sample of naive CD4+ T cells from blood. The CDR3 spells CASTPEQVYGYTF. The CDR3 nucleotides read TGTGCCAGCACTCCAGAGCAGGTCTATGGCTACACCTTC.